The 19 T cell receptor beta chains below come from one sample, sequenced in a study of a mutant IDH1 vaccine in newly diagnosed glioma (dated by TCRdb to 2020 to 2022). The method behind the library was the immunoSEQ multiplex PCR assay. In TCRdb, the immuneACCESS table is reduced to in-frame sequences with V and J assigned. These tables do not hold every clone; where another copy was compared, an unresolved V gene accounts for under half, and the others remain unexplained. The sample profile shows about 52,000 clones; more than 75% of them were found once. 4% to 5.5% of the sample belongs to the ten largest clones. The intended sense of this specimen's time point label: week 47, end of study. Each vaccine dose was 300 ug of a 20-mer mutant IDH1 peptide in Montanide, given subcutaneously with topical imiquimod. These receptors have no known antigen. Sequencing used PBMCs, obtained from a glioma patient whose treatment included an IDH1 peptide vaccine. These receptors were taken from a woman aged 35 to 49 with glioma. Some clones in this sample may be carry-over from other donors' samples.

The V and J genes are TRBV7-9 and TRBJ1-5, with D maybe TRBD1 (6 bases). Between the trimmed V and J ends, which lost 4 bases and 5 bases, there was a span of 9 bases. The CDR3 has 13 residues. Germline CDR1 reads SEHNR; CDR2 reads FQNEAQ (reference sequence). The CDR3 DNA follows: TGTGCCAGCAGCTACAGGGACGATCAGCCCCAGCATTTT. Translated, it gives CASSYRDDQPQHF.

The chain combines TRBV29-1 with TRBJ1-3; TRBD1 is a possible D gene (5 bases). Trimming took 6 bases from V and 2 from J, leaving 14 bases between them. The CDR3 sequence is 14 residues long. Germline V CDR1 and CDR2: SQVTM, ANQGSEA. CDR3 sequence: CSVRMPGAGNTIYF. CDR3 sequence (DNA): TGCAGCGTGAGGATGCCGGGGGCTGGAAACACCATATATTTT.

The V call is TRBV6-1, the J call TRBJ1-2; D unclear. Germline lookup yields CDR1 MNHNS and CDR2 SASEGT. The CDR3 loop spans 13 amino acids. V was shortened by 3 bases and J by 2 bases, with 7 bases between the two germline ends. The CDR3 sequence is CASSEGRNYGYTF. In DNA, the CDR3 is TGTGCCAGCAGTGAGGGGAGAAACTATGGCTACACCTTC.

The chain combines TRBV4-2 with TRBJ1-1; maybe TRBD1 (5 bases). This CDR3 spans 16 amino acids. CDR1 is LGHNA and CDR2 is YNFKEQ in the germline V gene. Trimming stripped 4 bases from V and 1 base from J, with 16 bases between. CDR3 DNA sequence: TGTGCCAGCAGCCGGAGGGACTTTGAGGGGAACACTGAAGCTTTCTTT. Translation: CASSRRDFEGNTEAFF.

The gene calls are TRBV5-1 and TRBJ1-4, with D hard to call. CDR3 length equals 13 residues. Trimming removed 0 bases from V and 5 bases from J, with 5 bases in between. CDR1 and CDR2 (germline): SGHRS, YFSETQ. CDR3 in amino acids: CASSLDKNEKLFF. The CDR3 DNA follows: TGCGCCAGCAGCTTGGACAAGAATGAAAAACTGTTTTTT.

The chain combines TRBV14 with TRBJ2-3; 9 nucleotides align to TRBD1. The V and J ends lost 4 bases and 3 bases, in that order; junction bases with no gene match: 8. CDR3 length: 16 amino acids. Per the germline V gene, CDR1 is SGHDN and CDR2 is FVKESK. DNA for the CDR3: TGTGCCAGCAGCCCTCCCGGGACAGGGTTGACAGATACGCAGTATTTT. Encoded protein: CASSPPGTGLTDTQYF.

This clone was seen only a few times. Other DNA sequences in this specimen translate into the identical CDR3. The chain links TRBV18 to TRBJ2-3; unclear D gene. The CDR3 runs 12 residues. With 5 bases removed from V and 5 bases from J, the gap between germline ends came to 8 bases. Germline assignment: CDR1 KGHSH and CDR2 LQKENI. The CDR3 nucleotides are TGTGCCAGCTCAGAAGCGCGAGATACGCAGTATTTT. This translates into CASSEARDTQYF.

This chain joins TRBV9 and TRBJ2-1; D is unclear. Trimming cost V 0 bases and J 5 bases, with 6 bases left between them. The CDR3 is 13 residues long. Germline CDR1 reads SGDLS; CDR2 reads YYNGEE. CDR3 nucleotides: TGTGCCAGCAGCGTAGGCCTAAACAATGAGCAGTTCTTC. Its protein is CASSVGLNNEQFF.

The chain combines TRBV5-1 with TRBJ2-2; D is perhaps TRBD1 (5 bases). V was shortened by 2 bases and J by 5 bases, with 10 bases between the two germline ends. This CDR3 has 14 amino acids. Germline CDR1 reads SGHRS; CDR2 reads YFSETQ. This CDR3 is CASSFGQGTGELFF. The CDR3 nucleotides read TGCGCCAGCAGCTTCGGTCAGGGAACCGGGGAGCTGTTTTTT.

This clone was counted once. The chain is built from TRBV5-1 and TRBJ2-3; 11 nucleotides align to TRBD2. Germline values: CDR1 SGHRS, CDR2 YFSETQ. The CDR3 is made up of 15 amino acids. V gave up 4 bases and J gave up 2 bases; unmatched junction bases: 3. The CDR3 bases are TGCGCCAGCAGCCCTAGCGGGGGGTACACAGATACGCAGTATTTT. Protein: CASSPSGGYTDTQYF. Full variable domain (outside the CDR3, taken from reference TRBV5-1 and TRBJ2-3): KAGVTQTPRYLIKTRGQQVTLSCSPISGHRSVSWYQQTPGQGLQFLFEYFSETQRNKGNFPGRFSGRQFSNSRSEMNVSTLELGDSALYLCASSPSGGYTDTQYFGPGTRLTVL.

This sequence joins TRBV27 and TRBJ1-5; 9 positions agree with TRBD1. This CDR3 is built from 14 residues. Unmatched junction bases numbered 2, after V lost 4 bases and J lost 4 bases. Germline V gene lookup returns CDR1 MNHEY and CDR2 SMNVEV (reference sequence). For the CDR3, the DNA is TGTGCCAGCAGTTCCGGGACAGGGAATCAGCCCCAGCATTTT. As protein: CASSSGTGNQPQHF.

This clone was recorded once. V is TRBV6-1 and J is TRBJ1-2, with a possible D match to TRBD1 (6 bases). V dropped 5 bases and J dropped 8 bases, with 21 bases sitting between them. Germline-derived CDR1 and CDR2 are MNHNS and SASEGT. The CDR3 has 15 residues. The CDR3 protein is CASSSPRDTREGYTF. The CDR3 bases are TGTGCCAGCAGTAGCCCCCGGGACACTCGTGAAGGCTACACCTTC.

This sequence joins TRBV27 and TRBJ1-4; D is unclear. Germline CDR1 MNHEY, CDR2 SMNVEV (reference sequence). The ends were cut back, 1 base at V and 10 bases at J, with 13 bases in the middle. This CDR3 spans 14 amino acids. The CDR3 region is CASSLYGELGKLFF. CDR3 bases: TGTGCCAGCAGTTTATATGGGGAATTGGGAAAACTGTTTTTT.

The chain couples TRBV6-1 to TRBJ1-4; D is unresolved. The V gene lost 7 bases and the J gene lost 8 bases, with 14 bases spanning the gap. The CDR3 runs 13 residues. Germline lookup yields CDR1 MNHNS and CDR2 SASEGT. The CDR3 sequence is CASTEDEKEKLFF. The CDR3 coding sequence is TGTGCCAGCACCGAGGACGAGAAGGAAAAACTGTTTTTT.

The V call is TRBV2, the J call TRBJ1-2; D is perhaps TRBD1 (6 bases). Deletions cut 7 bases from V and 3 bases from J, with 15 bases between. The CDR3 covers 14 residues. CDR1 SNHLY and CDR2 FYNNEI come from the germline V gene. The DNA of the CDR3 is TGTGCCAGCAACTTAAGACAGGAGGACTATGGCTACACCTTC. Amino acid sequence: CASNLRQEDYGYTF.

The V gene is TRBV7-9, the J gene TRBJ2-2; 8 nucleotides align to TRBD2. The CDR3 loop spans 15 amino acids. The germline V gene encodes CDR1 SEHNR and CDR2 FQNEAQ (reference sequence). With 5 bases clipped from V and 6 bases from J, the junction kept 8 bases outside the gene matches. The CDR3 sequence is CASSPPGGGPGELFF. DNA for the CDR3: TGTGCCAGCAGCCCCCCTGGCGGGGGGCCCGGGGAGCTGTTTTTT.

The J gene is TRBJ1-2, the V gene TRBV30; the D gene is possibly TRBD1 (6 bases). CDR3 length: 15 amino acids. Per the germline V gene, CDR1 is GTSNPN and CDR2 is SVGIG (reference sequence). The V end lost 2 bases, the J end lost 2 bases, and 15 bases lay between the germline ends. The CDR3 region has the DNA TGTGCCTGGAGTTGGGACATTTATAAAAACTATGGCTACACCTTC. Its translation: CAWSWDIYKNYGYTF.

J is TRBJ1-1 and V is TRBV19; a weak D match, TRBD1 (5 bases). CDR3 length: 15 amino acids. The germline CDR1 and CDR2 sequences are LNHDA and SQIVND (reference sequence). V lost 1 base to trimming and J lost 6 bases, with 15 bases between them. The CDR3 loop is CASSIVRDGVSEAFF. CDR3 nucleotide sequence: TGTGCCAGTAGTATAGTAAGGGACGGGGTCTCTGAAGCTTTCTTT.

This chain connects TRBV6-5 to TRBJ2-6; no definite D call. From germline, CDR1 is MNHEY and CDR2 SVGAGI. The V end was cut by 2 bases, the J end by 0 bases, with 8 bases between. The CDR3 sequence is 16 residues long. The CDR3 nucleotides read TGTGCCAGCAGTTACCTCTCGCGCTCTGGGGCCAACGTCCTGACTTTC. Translated: CASSYLSRSGANVLTF.